The rows below give T cell receptor beta chains drawn from one sample of a study of T cells in Graves' hyperthyroidism and ophthalmopathy. TCRdb used MiXCR to reprocess the multiplex PCR reads, holding one entry per CDR3 protein. Among some 770,000 distinct CDR3 sequences listed, about a sixth were seen once. The source material was blood. The receptors stem from a man in his late teens or twenties with Graves' hyperthyroidism. The CDR3 runs from the conserved cysteine through the conserved F or W. A D gene is named only where the DNA matches it firmly. Expanded clones are given a class, and other clones once, few, many or no size at all.

clone_size j_call v_call d_call cdr3_nt cdr3_aa
- TRBJ1-1 TRBV5-4 TRBD1 TGTGCCAGCAGCGGCAACAGGGGGCGGACTGAAGCTTTCTTT CASSGNRGRTEAFF
many TRBJ2-3 TRBV7-9 TRBD1 TGTGCCAGCCGGGACAGCTACACAGATACGCAGTATTTT CASRDSYTDTQYF
few TRBJ1-3 TRBV25-1 - TGTGCCAGCAGTGAATTAGACTCTGGAAACACCATATATTTT CASSELDSGNTIYF
many TRBJ1-2 TRBV6-5 - TGTGCCAGCAGTTACTCCAGGGGAGATGGCTACACCTTC CASSYSRGDGYTF
- TRBJ2-2 TRBV20-1 TRBD1 TGCAGTGCCCGGGACCAGACAGGGTCCAACACCGGGGAGCTGTTTTTT CSARDQTGSNTGELFF
few TRBJ1-1 TRBV19 - TGTGCCAGTAGTATAACCACCGGGGACCCTGAAGCTTTCTTT CASSITTGDPEAFF
many TRBJ1-5 TRBV5-1 TRBD1 TGCGCCAGCAGCTTGACGGGACAGGGCGGTCAGCCCCAGCATTTT CASSLTGQGGQPQHF
- TRBJ2-1 TRBV20-1 TRBD2 TGCAGTGCCGCTCCGGGACTAGCGGGAGTACGCAATGAGCAGTTCTTC CSAAPGLAGVRNEQFF
once TRBJ1-1 TRBV10-3 - TGTGCCATCAGTGAGTCGCGAGGGCCGATAAACACTGAAGCTTTCTTT CAISESRGPINTEAFF
few TRBJ2-1 TRBV11-2 - TGTGCCGGCCACAGGACCAGCTCCTACAATGAGCAGTTCTTC CAGHRTSSYNEQFF
many TRBJ1-1 TRBV2 - TGTGCCAGCAGTGAAGGGGGCGGTCTCACTGAAGCTTTCTTT CASSEGGGLTEAFF
- TRBJ2-1 TRBV10-2 TRBD2 TGCGCCAGCAAACAACTAGCGGGGGGCTACAATGAGCAGTTCTTC CASKQLAGGYNEQFF
few TRBJ2-7 TRBV20-1 - TGCAGTGCCCAATCAGGGGAGCGGGCCACCTACGAGCAGTACTTC CSAQSGERATYEQYF
many TRBJ1-1 TRBV7-9 - TGTGCCAGCAGTAGCACGGACAGTGGTGGACCTGAAGCTTTCTTT CASSSTDSGGPEAFF
many TRBJ2-1 TRBV7-9 TRBD2 TGTGCCAGCAGCCCGACTAGCGGGGCCTCCTACAATGAGCAGTTCTTC CASSPTSGASYNEQFF
- TRBJ2-1 TRBV5-5 TRBD2 TGTGCCAGCAGCTTGTCTAGCGGGATATTGCTCGGGTTATACAATGAGCAGTTCTTC CASSLSSGILLGLYNEQFF
- TRBJ2-1 TRBV20-1 - TGCAGTGCTAGAGGTAACAGCCATGAGCAGTTCTTC CSARGNSHEQFF
- TRBJ2-7 TRBV11-2 - TGTGCCAGCAGCTGGGCGGGATCTTACGAGCAGTACTTC CASSWAGSYEQYF
many TRBJ1-1 TRBV7-9 - TGTGCCAGCAGCCCTAGACGGAACACTGAAGCTTTCTTT CASSPRRNTEAFF
- TRBJ1-2 TRBV29-1 TRBD1 TGCAGCGTGGGGACAGGGAATAACTATGGCTACACCTTC CSVGTGNNYGYTF
few TRBJ1-5 TRBV4-3 - TGCGCCAGCAGCCAAGTACGGGGAGACAGCAATCAGCCCCAGCATTTT CASSQVRGDSNQPQHF
many TRBJ2-1 TRBV2 TRBD2 TGTGCCAGCAGCTATGGACTAGCGAACTACAATGAGCAGTTCTTC CASSYGLANYNEQFF
many TRBJ2-1 TRBV28 TRBD2 TGTGCCAGCAGCGCAGATAGCGGGAGCTCCTACAATGAGCAGTTCTTC CASSADSGSSYNEQFF
many TRBJ2-3 TRBV20-1 - TGCAGTGCTAGAGGCCTAGAAACCACCGCCGCAGATACGCAGTATTTT CSARGLETTAADTQYF
many TRBJ2-3 TRBV24-1 TRBD2 TGTGCCACCAGTGAGTCGACTAGCGGGAGGGCCAAAGATACGCAGTATTTT CATSESTSGRAKDTQYF
- TRBJ1-5 TRBV10-3 - TGTGCCGCAAAGCAAGGGGCCGGGCAGCCCCAGCATTTT CAAKQGAGQPQHF
many TRBJ2-1 TRBV30 - TGTGCCTGGAGAAGGGGCTCCTACAATGAGCAGTTCTTC CAWRRGSYNEQFF
many TRBJ2-5 TRBV11-2 - TGTGCCAGCAGCGTTACAGGGCGGTTTGAGACCCAGTACTTC CASSVTGRFETQYF
few TRBJ2-3 TRBV29-1 TRBD2 TGCAGCGTCTTGAGCGGGGCCCTTCGGGATACGCAGTATTTT CSVLSGALRDTQYF
- TRBJ2-1 TRBV24-1 TRBD2 TGTGCCACCAGTGAGGTCGGGACTAGCGTTCTTGATGAGCAGTTCTTC CATSEVGTSVLDEQFF
- TRBJ2-1 TRBV5-1 - TGCGCCAGCAGCTTCGGGACAAAAAAGAATGAGCAGTTCTTC CASSFGTKKNEQFF
few TRBJ2-1 TRBV3-1 TRBD2 TGTGCCAGCAGCCCGAGACTAGCGGAGTACAATGAGCAGTTCTTC CASSPRLAEYNEQFF
few TRBJ1-3 TRBV28 TRBD1 TGTGCCAGCAGAAGCCCCGGGACAGAAGTCTCTGGAAACACCATATATTTT CASRSPGTEVSGNTIYF
few TRBJ2-2 TRBV28 - TGTGCCAGCAGTAGTACGCGGGGTTATTCCGGGGAGCTGTTTTTT CASSSTRGYSGELFF
many TRBJ2-5 TRBV2 TRBD1 TGTGCCAGCAGTAACAGGGGTTCCGGAGGAGAGACCCAGTACTTC CASSNRGSGGETQYF
many TRBJ1-2 TRBV3-1 TRBD1 TGTGCCAGCTCACAGGGGGACTATGGCTACACCTTC CASSQGDYGYTF
many TRBJ2-1 TRBV28 TRBD2 TGTGCCAGCAGTCCTCCAGGACTAGCGGGAGGATCGGGAGGGCAGTTCTTC CASSPPGLAGGSGGQFF
few TRBJ2-7 TRBV9 TRBD1 TGTGCCAGCAGCGGAGGGACAGGGGGCCGCGAGCAGTACTTC CASSGGTGGREQYF
many TRBJ2-7 TRBV20-1 - TGCAGTGCGAGGACAGCCTACGAGCAGTACTTC CSARTAYEQYF
few TRBJ2-1 TRBV12-3/TRBV12-4 - TGTGCCAGCATCTCGGGATTCTCCTACAATGAGCAGTTCTTC CASISGFSYNEQFF
many TRBJ2-7 TRBV5-6 TRBD1 TGTGCCAGCAGTCTAGGACAGGTCGACGAGCAGTACTTC CASSLGQVDEQYF
many TRBJ1-1 TRBV28 - TGTGCCAGCATAGGGTCTGACGCGCTGAACACTGAAGCTTTCTTT CASIGSDALNTEAFF
- TRBJ1-6 TRBV12-3/TRBV12-4 - TGTGCCAGCAGCCTCCGGGACATTGTCTATAATTCACCCCTCCACTTT CASSLRDIVYNSPLHF
- TRBJ2-2 TRBV5-1 TRBD1 TGCGCCAGCAGCTTCACAGGGGGCGTTGACGGGGAGCTGTTTTTT CASSFTGGVDGELFF
few TRBJ1-1 TRBV15 - TGTGCCACCAGCAGAGATGCTGCAGGACGGGCTTTCTTT CATSRDAAGRAFF
many TRBJ2-1 TRBV11-2 TRBD2 TGTGCCAGCAGCTTAGTCGTTTTGGCGGGAGCAGGGGAGCAGTTCTTC CASSLVVLAGAGEQFF
many TRBJ2-5 TRBV28 - TGTGCCAGCAGGAGAAACGGGAAAGAGACCCAGTACTTC CASRRNGKETQYF
few TRBJ2-1 TRBV4-1 TRBD1 TGCGCCAGCAGCCAATCCGAAAGACAGGGGGCTAGGGAGCAGTTCTTC CASSQSERQGAREQFF
- TRBJ2-2 TRBV7-3 TRBD1 TGTGCCAGCAGCTTAAGGGGACAGGGGGCCGGCGGGGAGCTGTTTTTT CASSLRGQGAGGELFF
many TRBJ1-1 TRBV30 - TGTGCCTGGAGTGAGGTGAACACTGAAGCTTTCTTT CAWSEVNTEAFF
few TRBJ1-1 TRBV10-3 - TGTGCCATCAAATCAGGGGACACTGAAGCTTTCTTT CAIKSGDTEAFF
few TRBJ2-2 TRBV19 - TGTGCCAGTAGTATAGGACAGTTTCACACCGGGGAGCTGTTTTTT CASSIGQFHTGELFF
few TRBJ2-2 TRBV28 TRBD1 TGTGCCAGCAGTCCCACAGGGGGCTACACCGGGGAGCTGTTTTTT CASSPTGGYTGELFF
- TRBJ1-1 TRBV4-3 - TGCGCCAGCAAGAGGACCCGGGGGAACACTGAAGCTTTCTTT CASKRTRGNTEAFF
many TRBJ1-2 TRBV2 - TGTGCCAGCAGTGTAGTGGCGGCTAACTATGGCTACACCTTC CASSVVAANYGYTF